A single sample gave rise to the 18 T cell receptor beta chains below, sequenced in a study of T-cell memory formation after mild COVID-19. From the 5' RACE reads, TCRdb called clonotypes with MiXCR, one entry per CDR3 protein. This table holds more than 250,000 distinct CDR3 sequences, 15% to 20% found once. The specimen was PBMCs or a T cell subset sorted from them (not recorded which). The receptors come from a man between 18 and 29 years old who had mild COVID-19 (a few samples of this study predate the infection). Cell type and time point are not known.

This clonotype was recorded a few times. The chain employs TRBV4-2 and TRBJ1-1, with D perhaps matching TRBD1 (6 bases). The V end lost 3 bases, the J end lost 8 bases, and 13 bases lay between the germline ends. Germline CDR1 and CDR2: LGHNA and YNFKEQ. The CDR3 length is 13 residues. The CDR3 loop reads CASSQEDRWEAFF. In DNA, the CDR3 is TGTGCCAGCAGCCAGGAGGACAGATGGGAAGCTTTCTTT.

This clonotype was detected ten times or more. The chain is built from TRBV7-2 and TRBJ2-3, with 11 nucleotides matching TRBD2. This CDR3 is built from 18 residues. CDR1 is SGHTA and CDR2 is FQGNSA in the germline V gene. Unmatched junction bases numbered 14, after V lost 3 bases and J lost 6 bases. For the CDR3, the DNA is TGTGCCAGCAGCTTTGCGACTAGCGGGGTCCCTGGTGAGGATACGCAGTATTTT. This codes for CASSFATSGVPGEDTQYF.

The chain couples TRBV12-3 or TRBV12-4 to TRBJ1-2; TRBD1 matches at 7 bases. This CDR3 has 12 amino acids. Trimming at V came to 3 bases and at J to 8 bases, leaving 3 bases not matched to a gene. CDR3 amino acids: CASSFRGVGYTF. For the CDR3, the DNA is TGTGCCAGCAGTTTCAGGGGGGTAGGCTACACCTTC.

This clonotype was detected only a few times. This chain joins TRBV12-3 or TRBV12-4 and TRBJ2-2; 10 bases are shared with TRBD2. The CDR3 loop spans 15 amino acids. With V trimmed by 10 bases and J by 6 bases, 11 bases remained unmatched. CDR3 loop: CATDGAGGSSGELFF. DNA for the CDR3: TGTGCCACCGATGGAGCGGGGGGGTCGTCCGGGGAGCTGTTTTTT.

This rearrangement joins TRBV12-3 or TRBV12-4 to TRBJ2-1, with 10 positions matching TRBD2. The ends lost 2 bases at V and 8 bases at J; junction bases unmatched: 3. This CDR3 region has 14 residues. CDR3 residues: CASSLFLAGDEQFF. In nucleotides, the CDR3 is TGTGCCAGCAGTTTATTCCTAGCGGGGGATGAGCAGTTCTTC.

The chain links TRBV25-1 to TRBJ2-7, with D hard to call. V lost 6 bases to trimming and J lost 9 bases, with 12 bases between them. Per germline, CDR1 MGHDK and CDR2 SYGVNS. This CDR3 is built from 11 residues. CDR3 nucleotide sequence: TGTGCCAGCAGGGGATTACGAGCGCAGTACTTC. This sequence encodes CASRGLRAQYF.

V is TRBV4-2 and J is TRBJ1-1; weak D call: TRBD1 (5 bases). This CDR3 has 15 residues. V shed 4 bases and J shed 6 bases, with 18 bases lying between them. Germline V lookup: CDR1 LGHNA, CDR2 YNFKEQ. CDR3 coding DNA: TGTGCCAGCAGCCGGGACGAAAATGGTAGGGCTGAAGCTTTCTTT. Amino acids: CASSRDENGRAEAFF.

This rearrangement joins TRBV12-3 or TRBV12-4 to TRBJ2-3; possibly TRBD2 for D (7 bases). The CDR3 runs to 13 residues. The CDR3 DNA reads TGTGTAACGCGGGGGCGGTACACAGATACGCAGTATTTT. Translation gives CVTRGRYTDTQYF.

Concerning this clonotype: A clone one base away is much larger, so this may be a read error. The rearrangement joins TRBV5-1 to TRBJ1-1, with TRBD1 as a possible D gene (5 bases). Trimming stripped 0 bases from V and 1 base from J, with 7 bases between. This CDR3 spans 14 amino acids. Germline CDR1 and CDR2: SGHRS and YFSETQ. The CDR3 bases are TGCGCCAGCAGCTTGGAGAGGGGGAACACTGAAGCTTTCTTT. Amino acids: CASSLERGNTEAFF.

This clonotype occurred a few times. This chain connects TRBV11-2 to TRBJ2-1; TRBD1 matches 8 bases. This CDR3 has 14 amino acids. CDR1 is SGHAT, CDR2 FQNNGV, per germline. J gave up 10 bases and V 5 bases, and 10 bases lay outside the gene matches. The CDR3 region has the DNA TGTGCCAGCAGCCGGGACAGGCTTACGGAAGAGCAGTTCTTC. Translating it yields CASSRDRLTEEQFF.

This clonotype was counted ten times or more. The chain uses TRBV28 and TRBJ2-7, with D possibly called TRBD1 or TRBD2 (5 bases each). V was cut by 5 bases and J by 2 bases, with 19 bases left in between. The CDR3 contains 16 residues. Germline CDR1 reads MDHEN; CDR2 reads SYDVKM. CDR3 bases: TGTGCCAGCAGTCCTAGGGCAGCTCGGGGCACCTACGAGCAGTACGTC. This gives the protein CASSPRAARGTYEQYV.

The chain uses TRBV24-1 and TRBJ2-3; D ambiguous. Germline V gene sequence: CDR1 KGHDR, CDR2 SFDVKD. This CDR3 is 12 amino acids long. The V end lost 6 bases, the J end lost 6 bases, and 9 bases lay between the germline ends. The CDR3 DNA reads as TGTGCCACCAGTAACCCGGCGGATACGCAGTATTTT. Translation gives CATSNPADTQYF.

This clonotype was seen ten or more times. The V and J genes are TRBV12-3 or TRBV12-4 and TRBJ2-2; possible D gene TRBD1, 5 bases. This CDR3 spans 14 amino acids. V was clipped by 2 bases and J by 1 base, with 5 bases between them. CDR3 residues: CASSLRGNTGELFF. The CDR3 bases are TGTGCCAGCAGTTTAAGGGGGAACACCGGGGAGCTGTTTTTT.

This clonotype was counted many times. The V gene is TRBV20-1, the J gene TRBJ2-5; D assignment may be TRBD1 or TRBD2 (5 bases each). The V gene lost 6 bases and the J gene lost 5 bases, with 13 bases spanning the gap. Germline lookup yields CDR1 DFQATT and CDR2 SNEGSKA (reference sequence). The CDR3 loop spans 12 amino acids. The CDR3 coding sequence is TGCAGTGCCCAGAGGGACCGCGAGACCCAGTACTTC. It codes for CSAQRDRETQYF.

The rearrangement uses TRBV6-2 or TRBV6-3 and TRBJ2-7; tentatively, D is TRBD1 (6 bases). The CDR3 covers 14 residues. V lost 8 bases and J lost 3, with 17 bases in between. CDR1 and CDR2 (germline): MNHEY, SVGEGT. In DNA, the CDR3 is TGTGCCAGCGCAAAATTTCAGGGGTACTACGAGCAGTACGTC. This codes for CASAKFQGYYEQYV.

The V and J genes are TRBV9 and TRBJ2-1; D might be TRBD2 (6 bases). Germline V gene lookup returns CDR1 SGDLS and CDR2 YYNGEE. There are 12 residues in the CDR3. Trimming left V 4 bases short and J 9 bases short, with 11 bases between. The CDR3 nucleotides read TGTGCCAGCAGCCCGGGGGAGCTTGAGCAGTTCTTC. Protein product: CASSPGELEQFF.

This clonotype was counted a few times. This chain links TRBV24-1 with TRBJ2-3, with D unresolved. Looked up from germline, CDR1 is KGHDR and CDR2 is SFDVKD. V gave up 2 bases and J gave up 1 base, with 9 bases separating them. This CDR3 has 15 residues. The CDR3 region is CATSDSGLGTDTQYF. The CDR3 DNA reads as TGTGCCACCAGTGATTCCGGGTTGGGCACAGATACGCAGTATTTT.

V is TRBV7-9 and J is TRBJ1-2; D is ambiguous. The CDR3 sequence is 13 residues long. V was pared by 5 bases and J by 5 bases, with 12 bases between. Germline lookup yields CDR1 SEHNR and CDR2 FQNEAQ (reference sequence). CDR3: CASSRELAYGYTF. For the CDR3, the DNA is TGTGCCAGCAGCCGCGAACTCGCGTATGGCTACACCTTC.